This entry is about one TCR beta chain. Its antigen is currently unknown. After removal of 4 bases from V and 6 bases from J, the junction contained 3 bases not matched to a gene. The CDR3 covers 13 residues. From germline, CDR1 is MDHEN and CDR2 SYDVKM. The data belong to a study of CD8 T cells in ankylosing spondylitis. TCRdb processed the 5' RACE reads anew with MiXCR; each CDR3 protein has one entry. The sample lists around 770,000 distinct CDR3 sequences, 10% to 15% seen once, with approximately 0.46% in the top ten. Overall study findings and caveats: Reports of some motif variants in reactive arthritis synovial fluid and blood predate this one. The disease-linked clones had a CD8+ phenotype and low blood frequencies. A TCR beta motif of under ten highly homologous variants seemed to mark ankylosing spondylitis blood.

The receptor was isolated from a male donor with ankylosing spondylitis. Sample: blood, either unsorted or a sorted T cell fraction (not recorded which). The chain uses TRBV28 and TRBJ1-1; the match to TRBD1 covers 9 bases. CDR3 nucleotide sequence: TGTGCCAGCAGTTCCGACAGGGGGGCTGAAGCTTTCTTT. Translated, it gives CASSSDRGAEAFF.